These T cell receptor beta chains were read from a single sample in a study of blood T cell repertoires in COVID-19. The table came from immunoSEQ multiplex PCR; TCRdb's copy has only in-frame clones and leaves some out. The profile shows 200,000 to 300,000 clones, about 90% of them singletons. Sequenced material: peripheral blood. Every receptor here comes from a woman between 35 and 50 years old with acute or convalescent COVID-19. CDR3s include the opening cysteine and the closing phenylalanine or tryptophan. The D gene is left open where the match is weak. Clone size appears in some rows only: once, few, many, or a class for an expanded clone.

j_call v_call d_call clone_size cdr3_nt cdr3_aa
TRBJ1-2 TRBV30 NA NA TGTGCCTGGAGTGTCGGGCTCTTAAGGGATACTAGCTATGGCTACACCTTC CAWSVGLLRDTSYGYTF
TRBJ2-3 TRBV10-1 TRBD2 NA TGCGCCAGCAGGAGCCCTAGCGGGGGGGTGGGAACAGATACGCAGTATTTT CASRSPSGGVGTDTQYF
TRBJ2-3 TRBV10-3 TRBD2 NA TGTGCCATCAGTACGAGCGGGAACACAGATACGCAGTATTTT CAISTSGNTDTQYF
TRBJ1-1 TRBV10-3 TRBD1 NA TGTGCCATCAGTGAGCTAGGCAGGGGGTGGGTGAACACTGAAGCTTTCTTT CAISELGRGWVNTEAFF
TRBJ2-5 TRBV19 NA NA TGTGCCAGTAGTAACGACAACCAAGAGACCCAGTACTTC CASSNDNQETQYF
TRBJ1-4 TRBV6-5 TRBD1 NA TGTGCCAGCAGTTTCACAGGGGCAACTAATGAAAAACTGTTTTTT CASSFTGATNEKLFF
TRBJ2-3 TRBV20-1 NA once TGCAGTGCTAGTGGACGGGGAAGCACAGATACGCAGTATTTT CSASGRGSTDTQYF
TRBJ2-2 TRBV5-1 NA NA TGCGCCAGCAGCTTGATATTCGGCACCGGGGAGCTGTTTTTT CASSLIFGTGELFF
TRBJ2-3 TRBV29-1 NA NA TGCAGCGCAATGGGGCCTAGCACAGATACGCAGTATTTT CSAMGPSTDTQYF
TRBJ2-2 TRBV11-3 NA NA TGTGCCAGCAGCCAAGGCGATGGGGGACACCTAACCGGGGAGCTGTTTTTT CASSQGDGGHLTGELFF
TRBJ1-4 TRBV5-8 NA few TGTGCCAGCAGCTTCGGGGGGGCGGGTGTCGAAAAACTGTTTTTT CASSFGGAGVEKLFF